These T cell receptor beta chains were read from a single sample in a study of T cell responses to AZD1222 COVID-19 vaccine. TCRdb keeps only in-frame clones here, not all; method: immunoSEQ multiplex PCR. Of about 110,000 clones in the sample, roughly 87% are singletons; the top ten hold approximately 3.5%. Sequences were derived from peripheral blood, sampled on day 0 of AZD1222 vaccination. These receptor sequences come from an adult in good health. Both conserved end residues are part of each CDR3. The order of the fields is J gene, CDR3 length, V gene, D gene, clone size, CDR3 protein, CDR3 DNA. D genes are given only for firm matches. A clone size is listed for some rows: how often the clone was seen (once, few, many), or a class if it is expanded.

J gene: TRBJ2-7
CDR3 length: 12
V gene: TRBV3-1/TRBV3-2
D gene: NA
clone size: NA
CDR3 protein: CASSQTNYEQYF
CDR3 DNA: TGTGCCAGCAGCCAAACAAACTACGAGCAGTACTTC

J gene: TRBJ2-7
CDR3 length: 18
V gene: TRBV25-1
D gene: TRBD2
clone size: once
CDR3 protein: CASSDWSGGALSSYEQYF
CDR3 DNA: TGTGCCAGCAGTGATTGGAGCGGGGGAGCCCTGAGCTCCTACGAGCAGTACTTC

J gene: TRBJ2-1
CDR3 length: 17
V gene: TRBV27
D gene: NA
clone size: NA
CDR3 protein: CASSLGVGRAVWNEQFF
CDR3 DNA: TGTGCCAGCAGTTTAGGCGTGGGCAGGGCAGTTTGGAATGAGCAGTTCTTC

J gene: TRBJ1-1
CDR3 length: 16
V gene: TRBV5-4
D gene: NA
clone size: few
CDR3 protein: CASSLEPRLKNTEAFF
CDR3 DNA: TGTGCCAGCAGCTTGGAACCGAGGCTCAAGAACACTGAAGCTTTCTTT

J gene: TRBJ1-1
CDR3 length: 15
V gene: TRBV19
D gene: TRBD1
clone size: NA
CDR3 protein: CASSGTGAPVGEAFF
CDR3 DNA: TGTGCCAGTAGTGGGACAGGGGCTCCGGTTGGGGAAGCTTTCTTT

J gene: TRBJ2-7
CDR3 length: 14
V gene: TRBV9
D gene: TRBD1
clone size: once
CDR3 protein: CASSARTGGAEQYF
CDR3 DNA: TGTGCCAGCAGCGCCCGGACAGGGGGCGCCGAGCAGTACTTC

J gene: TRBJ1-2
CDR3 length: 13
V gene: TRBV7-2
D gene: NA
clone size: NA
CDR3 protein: CASSGRTDYGYTF
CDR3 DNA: TGTGCCAGCAGCGGGAGGACAGACTATGGCTACACCTTC

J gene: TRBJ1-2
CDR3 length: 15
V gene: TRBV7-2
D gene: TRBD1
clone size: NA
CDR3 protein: CASSPRTGGNYGYTF
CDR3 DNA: TGTGCCAGCAGCCCAAGGACAGGGGGCAACTATGGCTACACCTTC

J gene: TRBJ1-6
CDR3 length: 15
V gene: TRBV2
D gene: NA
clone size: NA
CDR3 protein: CASSEEASVRSPLHF
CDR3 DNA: TGTGCCAGCAGTGAAGAAGCCTCGGTTCGTTCACCCCTCCACTTT

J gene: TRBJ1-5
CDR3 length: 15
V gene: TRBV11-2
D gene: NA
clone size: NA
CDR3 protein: CASSLAGGLNQPQHF
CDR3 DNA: TGTGCCAGCAGCTTAGCGGGGGGCTTGAATCAGCCCCAGCATTTT

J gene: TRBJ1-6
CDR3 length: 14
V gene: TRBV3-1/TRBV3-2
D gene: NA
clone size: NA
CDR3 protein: CASSQPGPNSPLHF
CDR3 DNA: TGTGCCAGCAGCCAACCGGGACCGAATTCACCCCTCCACTTT

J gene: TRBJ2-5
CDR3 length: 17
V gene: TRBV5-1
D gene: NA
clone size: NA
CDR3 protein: CATQAGIGQGVRETQYF
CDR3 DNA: TGCGCGACCCAGGCGGGAATAGGGCAGGGAGTTCGAGAGACCCAGTACTTC

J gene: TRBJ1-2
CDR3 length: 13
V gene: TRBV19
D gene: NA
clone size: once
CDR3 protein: CASSPEHRRGYTF
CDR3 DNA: TGTGCCAGTAGTCCAGAACACAGGCGGGGCTACACCTTC

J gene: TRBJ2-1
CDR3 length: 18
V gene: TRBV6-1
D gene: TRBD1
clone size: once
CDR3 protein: CASSEAPPGTVMDNEQFF
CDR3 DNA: TGTGCCAGCAGTGAAGCGCCTCCCGGGACAGTCATGGACAATGAGCAGTTCTTC

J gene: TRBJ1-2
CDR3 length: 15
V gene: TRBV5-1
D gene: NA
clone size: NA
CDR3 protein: CASSPGEWGLPGYTF
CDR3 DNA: TGCGCCAGCAGCCCCGGCGAGTGGGGGCTGCCTGGCTACACCTTC

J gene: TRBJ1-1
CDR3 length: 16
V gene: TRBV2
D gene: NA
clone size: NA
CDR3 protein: CASSEGRSGGVRQAFF
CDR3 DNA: TGTGCCAGCAGTGAAGGGCGTTCGGGGGGCGTACGACAAGCTTTCTTT

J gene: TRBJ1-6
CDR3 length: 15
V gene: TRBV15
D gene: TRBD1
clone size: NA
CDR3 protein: CATSRVARGDSPLHF
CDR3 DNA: TGTGCCACCAGCAGGGTAGCCAGGGGGGATTCACCCCTCCACTTT

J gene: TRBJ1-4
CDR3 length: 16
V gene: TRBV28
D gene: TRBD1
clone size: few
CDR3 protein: CASSWGTVLFNEKLFF
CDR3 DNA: TGTGCCAGCAGTTGGGGGACAGTACTATTTAATGAAAAACTGTTTTTT

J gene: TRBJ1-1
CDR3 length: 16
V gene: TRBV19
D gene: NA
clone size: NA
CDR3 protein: CASSTPGLPKGTEAFF
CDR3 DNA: TGTGCCAGTAGTACCCCGGGACTTCCTAAGGGCACTGAAGCTTTCTTT

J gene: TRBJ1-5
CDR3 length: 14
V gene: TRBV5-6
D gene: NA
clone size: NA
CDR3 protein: CASSLSGQYSPQHF
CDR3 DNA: TGTGCCAGCAGCTTGAGTGGACAGTATTCCCCCCAGCATTTT

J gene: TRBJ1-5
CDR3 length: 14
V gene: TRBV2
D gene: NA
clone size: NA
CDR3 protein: CASTRTASNQPQHF
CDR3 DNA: TGTGCCAGCACGAGGACAGCTAGCAATCAGCCCCAGCATTTT

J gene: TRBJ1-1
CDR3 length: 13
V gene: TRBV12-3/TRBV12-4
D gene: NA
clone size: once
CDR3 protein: CASSFSGGAEAFF
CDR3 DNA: TGTGCCAGCAGTTTTTCGGGGGGAGCTGAAGCTTTCTTT

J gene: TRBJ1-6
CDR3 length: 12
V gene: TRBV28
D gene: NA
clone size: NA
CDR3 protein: CASLRGVSPLHF
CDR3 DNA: TGTGCCAGTTTAAGGGGAGTGTCACCCCTCCACTTT

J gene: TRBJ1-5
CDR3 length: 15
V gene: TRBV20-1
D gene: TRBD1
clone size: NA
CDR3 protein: CSASARGQGNQPQHF
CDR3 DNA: TGCAGTGCTAGTGCTCGGGGACAGGGGAATCAGCCCCAGCATTTT

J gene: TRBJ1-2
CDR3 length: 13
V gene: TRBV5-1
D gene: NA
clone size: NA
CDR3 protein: CASSLTGPGGYTF
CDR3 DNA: TGCGCCAGCAGCTTGACAGGCCCCGGAGGCTACACCTTC

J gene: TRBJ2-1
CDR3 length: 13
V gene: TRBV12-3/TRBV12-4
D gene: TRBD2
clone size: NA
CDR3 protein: CASKAGTNNEQFF
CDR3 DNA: TGTGCCAGTAAAGCGGGAACCAATAATGAGCAGTTCTTC

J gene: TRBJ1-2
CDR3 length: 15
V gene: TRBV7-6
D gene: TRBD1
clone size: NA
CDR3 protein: CASSQSRGLDYGYTF
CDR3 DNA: TGTGCCAGCAGCCAATCCAGGGGGTTGGACTATGGCTACACCTTC

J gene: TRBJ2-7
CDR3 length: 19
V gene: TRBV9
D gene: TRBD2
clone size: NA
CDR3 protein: CASSPTEYTSGGPAYEQYF
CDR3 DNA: TGTGCCAGCAGCCCAACCGAATACACAAGCGGGGGCCCTGCCTACGAGCAGTACTTC

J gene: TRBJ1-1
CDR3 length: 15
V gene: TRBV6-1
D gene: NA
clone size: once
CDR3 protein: CASSEERAGYTEAFF
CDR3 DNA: TGTGCCAGCAGTGAAGAACGGGCAGGGTACACTGAAGCTTTCTTT

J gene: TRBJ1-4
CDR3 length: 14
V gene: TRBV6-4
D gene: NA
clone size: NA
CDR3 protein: CANNPQGRDEKLFF
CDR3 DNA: TGTGCCAACAACCCTCAGGGGAGGGATGAAAAACTGTTTTTT

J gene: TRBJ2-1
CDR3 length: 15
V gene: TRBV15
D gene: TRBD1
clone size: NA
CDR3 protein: CATSNRQGAANEQFF
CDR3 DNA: TGTGCCACCAGCAACCGACAGGGAGCGGCAAATGAGCAGTTCTTC

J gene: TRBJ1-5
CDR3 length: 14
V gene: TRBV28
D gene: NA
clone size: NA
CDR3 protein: CASTPGQSNQPQHF
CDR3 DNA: TGTGCCAGCACCCCCGGACAGAGCAATCAGCCCCAGCATTTT

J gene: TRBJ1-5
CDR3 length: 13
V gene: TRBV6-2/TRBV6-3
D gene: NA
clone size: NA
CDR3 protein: CASSEDSWQPQHF
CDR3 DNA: TGTGCCAGCAGCGAAGATAGTTGGCAGCCCCAGCATTTT

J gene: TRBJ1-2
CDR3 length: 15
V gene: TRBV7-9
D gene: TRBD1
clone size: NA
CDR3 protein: CASSLTSTGDYGYTF
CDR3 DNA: TGTGCCAGCAGCCTTACCTCGACAGGGGACTATGGCTACACCTTC

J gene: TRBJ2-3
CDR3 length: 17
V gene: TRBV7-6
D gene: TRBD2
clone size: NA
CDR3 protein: CASSLGLAGGGTDTQYF
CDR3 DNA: TGTGCCAGCAGCTTAGGACTAGCGGGAGGAGGCACAGATACGCAGTATTTT

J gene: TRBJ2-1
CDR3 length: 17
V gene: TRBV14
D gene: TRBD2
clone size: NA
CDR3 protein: CASSKSGGASSYNEQFF
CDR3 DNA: TGTGCCAGCAGCAAAAGCGGGGGGGCGAGCTCCTACAATGAGCAGTTCTTC

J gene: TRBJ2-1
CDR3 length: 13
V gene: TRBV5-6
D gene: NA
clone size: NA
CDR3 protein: CASSLRESFQQFF
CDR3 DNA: TGTGCCAGCAGCTTGAGGGAGTCCTTCCAGCAGTTCTTC

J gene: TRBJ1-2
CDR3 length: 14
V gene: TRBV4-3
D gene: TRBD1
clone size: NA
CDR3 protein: CASSQGQGAGGYTF
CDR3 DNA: TGCGCCAGCAGCCAAGGACAGGGGGCGGGAGGCTACACCTTC

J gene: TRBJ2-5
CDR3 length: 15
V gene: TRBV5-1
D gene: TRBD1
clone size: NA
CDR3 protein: CASSLGTGDSETQYF
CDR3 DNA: TGCGCCAGCAGCTTGGGGACAGGGGATTCTGAGACCCAGTACTTC

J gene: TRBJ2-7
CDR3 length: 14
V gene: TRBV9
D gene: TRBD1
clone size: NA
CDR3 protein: CASSVGDSHYEQYF
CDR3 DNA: TGTGCCAGCAGCGTAGGGGACAGCCACTACGAGCAGTACTTC

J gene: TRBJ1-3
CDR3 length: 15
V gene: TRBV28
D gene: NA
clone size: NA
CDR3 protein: CASSLSGELGNTIYF
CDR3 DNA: TGTGCCAGCAGTTTATCAGGGGAACTGGGAAACACCATATATTTT